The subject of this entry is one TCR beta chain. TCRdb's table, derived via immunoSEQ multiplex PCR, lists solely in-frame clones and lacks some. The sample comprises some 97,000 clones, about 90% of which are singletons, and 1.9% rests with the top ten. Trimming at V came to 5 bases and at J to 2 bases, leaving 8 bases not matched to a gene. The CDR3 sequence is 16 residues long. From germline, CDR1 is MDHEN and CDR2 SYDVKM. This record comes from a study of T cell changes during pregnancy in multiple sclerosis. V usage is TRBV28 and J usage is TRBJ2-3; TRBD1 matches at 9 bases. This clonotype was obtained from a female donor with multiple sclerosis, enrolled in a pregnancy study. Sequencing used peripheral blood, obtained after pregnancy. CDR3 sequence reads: CASSGPQGAHTDTQYF. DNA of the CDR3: TGTGCCAGCAGTGGCCCACAGGGGGCTCACACAGATACGCAGTATTTT.